This entry lists 15 T cell receptor beta chains sequenced from one sample in a study of identical twins. TCRdb recomputed calls from the 5' RACE reads with MiXCR, one row per CDR3 protein. The sample contains a few hundred thousand distinct CDR3 sequences, 7.5% to 10% of which appear only once. The sample was also linked to a second study, of yellow fever vaccine responses in identical twins.

The sample was PBMCs. The receptors originated from a woman aged 18-35 years in good health.

This clonotype appeared many times. The rearrangement uses TRBV12-3 or TRBV12-4 and TRBJ2-7; 8 bases align to TRBD1. The CDR3 runs to 14 residues. V lost 5 bases, J lost 3 bases, and 6 bases stayed unmatched. The CDR3 nucleotides are TGTGCCAGCAGTCGGAAGGGGACAGGCTACGAGCAGTACTTC. Protein: CASSRKGTGYEQYF.

The chain employs TRBV9 and TRBJ2-7; D perhaps matches TRBD1 (6 bases). Deletions cut 1 base from V and 0 bases from J, with 17 bases between. CDR3 length equals 17 residues. CDR1 is SGDLS, CDR2 YYNGEE, per germline. The chain's CDR3 is CASSVYADARGSYEQYF. The CDR3 bases are TGTGCCAGCAGCGTATACGCGGATGCCAGGGGCTCCTACGAGCAGTACTTC. The full variable domain, in which reference TRBV9 and TRBJ2-7 provide the parts outside the CDR3, is DSGVTQTPKHLITATGQRVTLRCSPRSGDLSVYWYQQSLDQGLQFLIQYYNGEERAKGNILERFSAQQFPDLHSELNLSSLELGDSALYFCASSVYADARGSYEQYFGPGTRLTVT.

This clonotype showed up many times. This chain joins TRBV27 and TRBJ2-5; 8 positions agree with TRBD2. Germline V gene data show CDR1 as MNHEY and CDR2 as SMNVEV (reference sequence). The CDR3 is 15 amino acids. Trimming cost V 5 bases and J 4 bases; bases outside gene matches: 9. In DNA form, the CDR3 reads TGTGCCAGCAGTACCCGGGGGGGCGACGGAGAGACCCAGTACTTC. Amino acids: CASSTRGGDGETQYF.

This clonotype was counted at least ten times. The chain carries TRBV7-9 and TRBJ2-2; possible D gene TRBD2, 6 bases. This CDR3 spans 16 amino acids. The V gene's germline CDR1 is SEHNR and CDR2 FQNEAQ (reference sequence). Trimming removed 5 bases from V and 5 bases from J, with 18 bases in between. CDR3 sequence: CASSLRDSSLTGELFF. The CDR3 bases are TGTGCCAGCAGCCTCCGGGACTCTTCGTTAACCGGGGAGCTGTTTTTT.

This clonotype occurred many times. The CDR3 bases are TGTGCCTGGAGCCGGACGGGGTCCTACGAGCAGTACTTC. This gives the protein CAWSRTGSYEQYF. V is TRBV30 and J is TRBJ2-7; perhaps TRBD2 as D (5 bases). The germline CDR1 and CDR2 sequences are GTSNPN and SVGIG (reference sequence). Trimming stripped 3 bases from V and 1 base from J, with 10 bases between. The CDR3 has 13 amino acids.

This clonotype was seen only a few times. The genes are TRBV5-1 and TRBJ2-3; 14 nucleotides match TRBD2. The ends lost 3 bases at V and 5 bases at J; junction bases unmatched: 8. Per the germline V gene, CDR1 is SGHRS and CDR2 is YFSETQ. This CDR3 is built from 17 residues. CDR3: CASSWNPGTSGRDTQYF. The CDR3 region has the DNA TGCGCCAGCAGCTGGAACCCCGGGACTAGCGGGAGAGATACGCAGTATTTT.

At least ten counts were recorded for this clonotype. The chain has TRBV5-4 and TRBJ1-5, with TRBD1 matching 7 bases. The V gene's germline CDR1 is SGHNT and CDR2 YYREEE (reference sequence). This CDR3 is built from 15 residues. Trimming removed 0 bases from V and 3 bases from J; junction bases left unmatched: 3. The CDR3 is CASSLDRGYNQPQHF. In nucleotides, the CDR3 is TGTGCCAGCAGCTTGGACAGGGGCTACAATCAGCCCCAGCATTTT.

Only a few counts were recorded for this clonotype. The CDR3 nucleotides are TGCGCCAGCAGTCAACCGGGGGGCAAGCGGGAGCTCTCCTACAATGAGCAGTTCTTC. This sequence encodes CASSQPGGKRELSYNEQFF. The V and J genes are TRBV23-1 and TRBJ2-1; 8 bases are a match to TRBD2. TRBV23-1 is classed as an ORF, of uncertain function. This CDR3 has 19 amino acids. The J segment lost 0 bases and the V segment lost 2 bases, leaving 12 bases of the junction unmatched.

This clonotype was observed at least ten times. This chain uses TRBV12-3 or TRBV12-4 with TRBJ2-1; 9 positions match TRBD1. V shed 5 bases and J 7 bases; nucleotides not matched to a gene: 12. The CDR3 runs 16 residues. The CDR3 reads CASSPWGGQGRNEQFF. DNA of the CDR3: TGTGCCAGCAGTCCTTGGGGGGGACAGGGTAGGAATGAGCAGTTCTTC.

This clonotype was counted many times. This sequence joins TRBV29-1 and TRBJ2-1, with D maybe TRBD1 (6 bases). The V gene lost 2 bases and the J gene lost 0 bases, with 14 bases spanning the gap. Per the germline V gene, CDR1 is SQVTM and CDR2 is ANQGSEA. The CDR3 consists of 16 residues. The CDR3 DNA follows: TGCAGCGTTGAATTCCCCGACAGGAGCTCCTACAATGAGCAGTTCTTC. Amino acids: CSVEFPDRSSYNEQFF.

This clonotype was counted only a few times. The rearrangement uses TRBV10-3 and TRBJ2-2; the D is unclear. Between the trimmed V and J ends, which lost 2 bases and 4 bases, there was a span of 11 bases. The germline gives CDR1 ENHRY, CDR2 SYGVKD. The CDR3 has 15 amino acids. DNA for the CDR3: TGTGCCATCAGTGAGCGCGTTAGTCCCACCGGGGAGCTGTTTTTT. Translation: CAISERVSPTGELFF.

This clonotype was counted ten times or more. The V and J genes are TRBV29-1 and TRBJ2-7; D gene ambiguous. Germline V CDR1 and CDR2: SQVTM, ANQGSEA. Trimming left V 0 bases short and J 9 bases short, with 9 bases between. The length of the CDR3 is 11 residues. The CDR3 sequence is CSVEDRAWQYF. The CDR3 DNA is TGCAGCGTTGAAGATCGGGCCTGGCAGTACTTC.

This clonotype was recorded at least ten times. This chain connects TRBV20-1 to TRBJ2-1, with 13 bases identical to TRBD2. With V trimmed by 4 bases and J by 14 bases, 2 bases remained unmatched. This CDR3 comprises 11 residues. CDR1 is DFQATT, CDR2 SNEGSKA, per germline (reference sequence). CDR3 in DNA: TGCAGTGCTATGGGACTAGCGGGGAAGTTCTTC. Residues: CSAMGLAGKFF.

This clonotype was seen a handful of times. The chain joins TRBV4-3 to TRBJ2-3; D unresolved. Trimming removed 2 bases at V and 3 bases at J, with 6 bases between. Per germline, CDR1 LGHNA and CDR2 YSLEER. The CDR3 covers 13 residues. The CDR3 DNA is TGCGCCAGCAGCCAACCCAGGACAGATACGCAGTATTTT. Translating it yields CASSQPRTDTQYF.

This clonotype was recorded a few times. The CDR3 is CSVPRGGETQYF. The CDR3, as DNA: TGCAGCGTTCCCAGGGGGGGGGAGACCCAGTACTTC. The rearrangement links TRBV29-1 to TRBJ2-5, with D tentatively TRBD1 or TRBD2 (7 bases each). Between the trimmed V and J ends, which lost 5 bases and 5 bases, there was a span of 12 bases. This CDR3 is 12 amino acids long. Germline V gene sequence: CDR1 SQVTM, CDR2 ANQGSEA. The full variable domain, in which reference TRBV29-1 and TRBJ2-5 provide the parts outside the CDR3, is SAVISQKPSRDICQRGTSLTIQCQVDSQVTMMFWYRQQPGQSLTLIATANQGSEATYESGFVIDKFPISRPNLTFSTLTVSNMSPEDSSIYLCSVPRGGETQYFGPGTRLLVL.